The 4 T cell receptor beta chains in this list originate from one sample, sequenced in a study of blood T cells in healthy people across ages. Using a J-beta primer mix together with a sample-barcoded 5' primer, a second PCR was run for roughly 7 to 11 cycles. TCRdb recomputed calls from the 5' RACE reads with MiXCR, one row per CDR3 protein. The profile shows around 800,000 distinct CDR3 sequences, 60% to 80% of them singletons. Sequenced input: blood. All receptors derive from a man under 40 in good health.

This chain uses TRBV20-1 with TRBJ2-7, with 7 bases fitting TRBD1. V shed 4 bases, J shed 4 bases, and the junction held 10 bases outside the gene matches. Germline V CDR1 and CDR2: DFQATT, SNEGSKA (reference sequence). CDR3 length equals 14 residues. The CDR3 here is CSATLSTGWYEQYF. CDR3 bases: TGCAGTGCTACCCTTTCGACAGGGTGGTACGAGCAGTACTTC.

In nucleotides, the CDR3 is TGTGCCAGCAGTCGGTGGGACCAGCAGTTCTTC. Encoded protein: CASSRWDQQFF. The chain joins TRBV12-3 or TRBV12-4 to TRBJ2-1; D assignment may be TRBD1 or TRBD2 (5 bases each). This CDR3 contains 11 residues. Trimming stripped 5 bases from V and 11 bases from J, with 10 bases between.

This rearrangement joins TRBV28 to TRBJ2-4, with 9 bases identical to TRBD1. The junction had 6 bases not matched to a gene; V was cut back by 3 bases and J by 0 bases. The germline gives CDR1 MDHEN, CDR2 SYDVKM. The CDR3 is made up of 17 amino acids. CDR3 in DNA: TGTGCCAGCAGTTTGGACGGACAGGGGATAGCCAAAAACATTCAGTACTTC. It specifies CASSLDGQGIAKNIQYF.

The rearrangement uses TRBV28 and TRBJ1-1; D is perhaps TRBD1 (6 bases). Per germline, CDR1 MDHEN and CDR2 SYDVKM. Trimming took 5 bases from V and 3 from J, leaving 16 bases between them. The CDR3 totals 15 residues. The DNA for the CDR3 is TGTGCCAGCAGTCCCCCGACAGGTCAGGACACTGAAGCTTTCTTT. Protein product: CASSPPTGQDTEAFF. The full variable domain, rest sourced from reference TRBV28 and TRBJ1-1, is DVKVTQSSRYLVKRTGEKVFLECVQDMDHENMFWYRQDPGLGLRLIYFSYDVKMKEKGDIPEGYSVSREKKERFSLILESASTNQTSMYLCASSPPTGQDTEAFFGQGTRLTVV.